This T cell receptor beta chain appears in the sequencing data of a study of low-dose radiotherapy and immunotherapy resistance in tumors. Background on the study: Every two weeks, cyclophosphamide 200 mg/m2 was infused one day before radiation plus immunotherapy.

This clonotype has at least ten counts. This CDR3 has 12 residues. The J segment lost 9 bases and the V segment lost 5 bases, leaving 8 bases of the junction unmatched. Per the germline V gene, CDR1 is DFQATT and CDR2 is SNEGSKA (reference sequence). First-strand cDNA relied on TRAV- and TRBV-specific primers spanning alpha and beta chains. TCRs were amplified for about 18 PCR cycles with a constant-region primer and V-primer adapter. MiXCR was run by TCRdb on the reads, yielding one entry per CDR3 protein. The data hold about 39,000 distinct CDR3 sequences, with less than 25% observed a single time. The time point: after trial treatment. Treatment specified: LDRT plus nivolumab, ipilimumab, low-dose cyclophosphamide and aspirin (RACIN trial).

This chain links TRBV20-1 with TRBJ1-2, with TRBD1 matching 8 bases. The sequence derives from a female donor with ovarian cancer. This specimen consisted of PBMCs, obtained after low-dose radiotherapy plus immunotherapy. The CDR3 DNA reads as TGCAGTGCTCGGGACAGGAATTATCGCTACACCTTC. Amino acids: CSARDRNYRYTF.